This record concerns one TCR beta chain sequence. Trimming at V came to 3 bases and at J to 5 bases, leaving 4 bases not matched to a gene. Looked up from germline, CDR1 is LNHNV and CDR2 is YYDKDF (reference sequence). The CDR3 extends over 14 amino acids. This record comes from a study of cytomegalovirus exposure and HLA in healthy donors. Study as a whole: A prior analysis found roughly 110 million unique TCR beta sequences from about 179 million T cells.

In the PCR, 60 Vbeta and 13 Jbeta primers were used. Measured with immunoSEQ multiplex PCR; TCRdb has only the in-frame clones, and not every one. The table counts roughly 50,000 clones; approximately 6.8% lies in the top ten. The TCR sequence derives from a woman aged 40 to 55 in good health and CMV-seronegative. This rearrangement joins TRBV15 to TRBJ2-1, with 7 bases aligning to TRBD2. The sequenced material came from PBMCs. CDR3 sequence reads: CATSSLAANNEQFF. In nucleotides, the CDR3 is TGTGCCACCAGCAGCCTAGCGGCTAACAATGAGCAGTTCTTC.